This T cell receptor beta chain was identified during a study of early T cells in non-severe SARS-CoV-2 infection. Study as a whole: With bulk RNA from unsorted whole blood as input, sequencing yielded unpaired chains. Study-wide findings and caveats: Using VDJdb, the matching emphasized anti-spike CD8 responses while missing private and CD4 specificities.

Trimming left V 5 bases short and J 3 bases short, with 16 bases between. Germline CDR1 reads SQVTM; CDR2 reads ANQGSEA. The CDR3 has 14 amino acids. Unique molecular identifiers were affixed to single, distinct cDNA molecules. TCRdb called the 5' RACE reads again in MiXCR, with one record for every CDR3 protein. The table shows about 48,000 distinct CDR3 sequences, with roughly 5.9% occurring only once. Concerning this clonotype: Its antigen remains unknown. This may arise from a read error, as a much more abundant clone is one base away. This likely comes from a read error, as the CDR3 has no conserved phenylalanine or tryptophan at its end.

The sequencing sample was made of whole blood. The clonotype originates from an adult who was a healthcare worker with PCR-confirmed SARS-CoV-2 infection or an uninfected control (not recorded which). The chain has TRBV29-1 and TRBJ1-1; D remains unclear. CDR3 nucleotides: TGCAGCGTTCACATTCAACGGGGATACACTGAAGCTTTCTTA. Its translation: CSVHIQRGYTEAFL.